Following are 25 T cell receptor beta chains from one sample sequenced in a study of T cell responses to AZD1222 COVID-19 vaccine. Repertoires were generated with immunoSEQ multiplex PCR, while TCRdb's copy carries only in-frame clones and drops some. This table holds under 130,000 clones, around 90% found once. The sample here was peripheral blood, taken on day 0 of AZD1222 vaccination. These receptors were obtained from an adult in good health.

The chain uses TRBV28 and TRBJ1-1; possibly TRBD1 for D (6 bases). The CDR3 is made up of 14 amino acids. Germline loops: CDR1 MDHEN, CDR2 SYDVKM. V lost 6 bases and J lost 3, with 14 bases in between. The CDR3 protein is CASRREAGDTEAFF. The CDR3 DNA reads TGTGCCAGCAGGCGAGAAGCAGGGGACACTGAAGCTTTCTTT.

The gene calls are TRBV5-5 and TRBJ2-7, with 9 bases lining up with TRBD2. Trimming removed 0 bases from V and 2 bases from J; junction bases left unmatched: 3. Per germline, CDR1 SGHKS and CDR2 YYEKEE (reference sequence). The CDR3 covers 15 residues. Written as DNA, the CDR3 is TGTGCCAGCAGCTTGGCTCTAGCGGGGACCTACGAGCAGTACTTC. Amino acids: CASSLALAGTYEQYF.

The V and J genes are TRBV3-1 (or the pseudogene TRBV3-2) and TRBJ1-4; 10 nucleotides match TRBD1. CDR1 and CDR2 (germline): LGHDT, YNNKEL (reference sequence). The CDR3 contains 19 residues. J was trimmed by 8 bases and V by 1 base; bases with no gene match: 16. CDR3 amino acids: CASSQGLKVAGQGYEKLFF. The CDR3 DNA sequence: TGTGCCAGCAGCCAAGGTTTAAAGGTTGCGGGACAGGGGTACGAAAAACTGTTTTTT.

V usage is TRBV13 and J usage is TRBJ2-7; TRBD2 aligns across 7 bases. Trimming removed 4 bases from V and 0 bases from J; junction bases left unmatched: 12. This CDR3 contains 17 residues. Germline values: CDR1 PRHDT, CDR2 FYEKMQ (reference sequence). The CDR3 coding sequence is TGTGCCAGCAGCTACCCTCTTGCGGGAGAAAGCTCCTACGAGCAGTACTTC. Translation gives CASSYPLAGESSYEQYF. Complete variable domain (other parts from reference TRBV13 and TRBJ2-7): AAGVIQSPRHLIKEKRETATLKCYPIPRHDTVYWYQQGPGQDPQFLISFYEKMQSDKGSIPDRFSAQQFSDYHSELNMSSLELGDSALYFCASSYPLAGESSYEQYFGPGTRLTVT.

This clone was seen more than once but under ten times. The V and J genes are TRBV29-1 and TRBJ2-1; 8 bases align to TRBD1. CDR1 and CDR2 from the germline V gene are SQVTM and ANQGSEA. The CDR3 has 19 residues. The V and J ends lost 0 bases and 3 bases, in that order; junction bases with no gene match: 16. CDR3 region: CSVEDHGGLGDRFYNEQFF. The CDR3 coding sequence is TGCAGCGTTGAAGATCATGGTGGGCTAGGGGACAGGTTCTACAATGAGCAGTTCTTC.

The J gene is TRBJ2-5, the V gene TRBV6-5; 11 nucleotides align to TRBD2. The CDR3 spans 15 residues. After removal of 5 bases from V and 5 bases from J, the junction contained 7 bases not matched to a gene. Germline CDR1 reads MNHEY; CDR2 reads SVGAGI. CDR3: CASSRLAGGMETQYF. CDR3 nucleotide sequence: TGTGCCAGCAGTCGTCTAGCGGGGGGAATGGAGACCCAGTACTTC.

The gene calls are TRBV27 and TRBJ2-5; TRBD1 might be the D (6 bases). CDR1 MNHEY and CDR2 SMNVEV come from the germline V gene (reference sequence). This CDR3 has 13 amino acids. Trimming stripped 5 bases from V and 2 bases from J, with 9 bases between. The CDR3 DNA sequence: TGTGCCAGCAGTCGGACAGTTCAAGAGACCCAGTACTTC. Translation: CASSRTVQETQYF.

The V and J genes are TRBV21-1 and TRBJ1-1; the tabulated D call, TRBD1, remains unverified against the DNA. TRBV21-1 is noted as a pseudogene. The CDR3 runs 15 residues. The CDR3 bases are TGTGCCAGCAGCAAAGTGCCCCCGGGACAGCATGAAGCTTTCTTT. Translated, it gives CASSKVPPGQHEAFF.

The chain's CDR3 is CASSIGTGGATYYGYTF. CDR3 nucleotide sequence: TGTGCCAGTAGCATTGGAACAGGGGGCGCGACCTACTATGGCTACACCTTC. The rearrangement uses TRBV19 and TRBJ1-2; 9 bases are a match to TRBD1. Looked up from germline, CDR1 is LNHDA and CDR2 is SQIVND (reference sequence). The ends lost 6 bases at V and 3 bases at J; junction bases unmatched: 14. This CDR3 is built from 17 residues.

The chain couples TRBV6-5 to TRBJ2-7, with D perhaps matching TRBD1 (6 bases). Between the trimmed V and J ends, which lost 6 bases and 7 bases, there was a span of 22 bases. CDR1 and CDR2 (germline): MNHEY, SVGAGI. This CDR3 region has 15 residues. CDR3 DNA sequence: TGTGCCAGCAGATCCGGGACACTCGCCTCTGGTGAGCAGTACTTC. This gives the protein CASRSGTLASGEQYF.

This clone was seen a few times. V and J are TRBV19 and TRBJ2-1, with 8 nucleotides matching TRBD2. Germline CDR1 reads LNHDA; CDR2 reads SQIVND (reference sequence). The length of the CDR3 is 15 residues. V gave up 2 bases and J gave up 3 bases; unmatched junction bases: 3. CDR3 coding DNA: TGTGCCAGTAGTATAAGTAGCGGGGACTACAATGAGCAGTTCTTC. It specifies CASSISSGDYNEQFF.

The J gene is TRBJ1-5, the V gene TRBV7-9; D is ambiguous. Germline V lookup: CDR1 SEHNR, CDR2 FQNEAQ (reference sequence). V was cut by 3 bases and J by 5 bases, with 11 bases left in between. This CDR3 is 14 amino acids long. In DNA, the CDR3 is TGTGCCAGCAGCTTCACCGGGGATCATCAGCCCCAGCATTTT. Amino acids: CASSFTGDHQPQHF.

V usage is TRBV28 and J usage is TRBJ1-1, with a tentative D call TRBD1 (6 bases). This CDR3 is 16 amino acids long. V shed 5 bases and J shed 1 base, with 17 bases lying between them. Per the germline V gene, CDR1 is MDHEN and CDR2 is SYDVKM. The CDR3 loop reads CASSQTFGGENTEAFF. The CDR3 bases are TGTGCCAGCAGTCAAACTTTTGGGGGCGAGAACACTGAAGCTTTCTTT.

The chain combines TRBV5-4 with TRBJ1-3; a possible D gene is TRBD1 (6 bases). Between the trimmed V and J ends, which lost 3 bases and 7 bases, there was a span of 17 bases. Per germline, CDR1 SGHNT and CDR2 YYREEE (reference sequence). The CDR3 contains 15 residues. CDR3 residues: CASSSTQGDRNTIYF. Here the CDR3 DNA reads TGTGCCAGCAGCTCGACCCAAGGAGACAGGAACACCATATATTTT.

The chain employs TRBV27 and TRBJ2-3, with D possibly matching TRBD2 (6 bases). The CDR3 consists of 17 residues. Germline loops: CDR1 MNHEY, CDR2 SMNVEV (reference sequence). The V and J ends lost 8 bases and 2 bases respectively, with 23 bases between them. This CDR3 is CASLSLWRGTSTDTQYF. CDR3 nucleotide sequence: TGTGCCAGCCTTTCGTTATGGAGGGGCACCTCCACAGATACGCAGTATTTT.

This clone appeared a few times. This chain uses TRBV29-1 with TRBJ1-2, with 10 bases aligning to TRBD1. The CDR3 runs to 13 residues. Germline V gene lookup returns CDR1 SQVTM and CDR2 ANQGSEA. Germline trimming cut 4 bases from V and 5 bases from J; bases unmatched to any gene: 4. CDR3 DNA: TGCAGCGTTGGGGACAGGGGTGGATATGGCTACACCTTC. Translation: CSVGDRGGYGYTF.

The V call is TRBV11-2, the J call TRBJ1-3, with D unclear. This CDR3 contains 14 residues. The V gene's germline CDR1 is SGHAT and CDR2 FQNNGV. V lost 7 bases, J lost 0 bases, and 10 bases lay in between. In nucleotides, the CDR3 is TGTGCCAGCACCCTCAGTGCCTCTGGAAACACCATATATTTT. Its protein is CASTLSASGNTIYF. Based on the CDR3 plus reference TRBV11-2 and TRBJ1-3, the full variable domain is EAGVAQSPRYKIIEKRQSVAFWCNPISGHATLYWYQQILGQGPKLLIQFQNNGVVDDSQLPKDRFSAERLKGVDSTLKIQPAKLEDSAVYLCASTLSASGNTIYFGEGSWLTVV.

Regarding this clone: Germline is not matched at one junction end, which may reflect a read error. V gene TRBV5-1 combines with J gene TRBJ2-7; 10 bases fit TRBD1. Germline V gene sequence: CDR1 SGHRS, CDR2 YFSETQ. This CDR3 spans 13 amino acids. The CDR3 nucleotides are TGCGCCAGCAGCGCGGATAATGGACAGGGGGGTCTTTTC. It yields the protein CASSADNGQGGLF.

The J gene is TRBJ2-5, the V gene TRBV11-2; no definite D call. The CDR3 runs 12 residues. Between the trimmed V and J ends, which lost 2 bases and 5 bases, there was a span of 6 bases. Germline assignment: CDR1 SGHAT and CDR2 FQNNGV. The CDR3 spells CASSLWLETQYF. The CDR3 DNA follows: TGTGCCAGCAGCTTATGGTTGGAGACCCAGTACTTC.

The V and J genes are TRBV27 and TRBJ1-1; 9 nucleotides align to TRBD1. This CDR3 is 13 amino acids long. After removal of 7 bases from V and 7 bases from J, the junction contained 7 bases not matched to a gene. In germline, CDR1 is MNHEY, CDR2 SMNVEV (reference sequence). The CDR3 DNA is TGTGCCAGCACCCACAGGGGGCGCGGTGAAGCTTTCTTT. Amino acids: CASTHRGRGEAFF.

The chain employs TRBV7-2 and TRBJ2-1; D could derive from TRBD1 or TRBD2 (5 bases each). The CDR3 consists of 14 residues. Germline V lookup: CDR1 SGHTA, CDR2 FQGNSA. Trimming stripped 1 base from V and 15 bases from J, with 19 bases between. The CDR3: CASSLEGTTAIRFF. As DNA, the CDR3 is TGTGCCAGCAGCTTAGAGGGGACCACTGCAATTCGGTTCTTC. The whole variable domain, remainder taken from reference TRBV7-2 and TRBJ2-1, is GAGVSQSPSNKVTEKGKDVELRCDPISGHTALYWYRQSLGQGLEFLIYFQGNSAPDKSGLPSDRFSAERTGGSVSTLTIQRTQQEDSAVYLCASSLEGTTAIRFFGPGTRLTVL.

The chain couples TRBV7-9 to TRBJ1-2; 7 positions match TRBD1. This CDR3 is built from 12 residues. V shed 5 bases, J shed 7 bases, and the junction held 4 bases outside the gene matches. CDR1 and CDR2 (germline): SEHNR, FQNEAQ (reference sequence). The CDR3 loop is CASSDRVFGYTF. CDR3 nucleotide sequence: TGTGCCAGCAGCGACAGGGTTTTTGGCTACACCTTC.

The gene calls are TRBV3-1 (or the pseudogene TRBV3-2) and TRBJ2-2; no firm D call. Germline assignment: CDR1 LGHDT and CDR2 YNNKEL (reference sequence). Trimming cost V 5 bases and J 7 bases, with 23 bases left between them. The CDR3 covers 17 residues. CDR3 amino acids: CASSTKTEAVRCGELFF. CDR3 sequence (DNA): TGTGCCAGCAGCACCAAGACGGAAGCCGTAAGGTGCGGGGAGCTGTTTTTT.

This chain uses TRBV5-4 with TRBJ1-1, with a possible D match to TRBD1 (6 bases). This CDR3 comprises 14 residues. Trimming took off 0 bases at V and 5 bases at J, with 11 bases between the two ends. Germline CDR1 is SGHNT and CDR2 is YYREEE (reference sequence). CDR3 protein: CASSLARGGTEAFF. CDR3 nucleotide sequence: TGTGCCAGCAGCTTGGCGAGGGGGGGTACTGAAGCTTTCTTT.

The J gene is TRBJ1-2, the V gene TRBV20-1; D is possibly TRBD1 (6 bases). The CDR3 has 11 amino acids. Trimming removed 7 bases at V and 6 bases at J, with 12 bases between. The germline CDR1 and CDR2 sequences are DFQATT and SNEGSKA (reference sequence). The DNA of the CDR3 is TGCAGTGTCATCCAGGGGAATGGCTACACCTTC. This encodes CSVIQGNGYTF.